Described below is a single TCR beta chain sequence and its context. The data were obtained in a study of neurological immune-mediated disorders. The CDR3 is 16 residues long. CDR1 is LNHNV, CDR2 YYDKDF, per germline (reference sequence). Trimming removed 5 bases from V and 6 bases from J; junction bases left unmatched: 10. TCRdb re-analysed the 5' RACE reads in MiXCR, keeping a single row per CDR3 protein. The sample lists 65,000 to 95,000 distinct CDR3 sequences, roughly 4.7% occurring once. The chain combines TRBV15 with TRBJ2-1; 10 bases line up with TRBD2. The source is a woman in her 30s with multiple sclerosis. Sequencing was carried out using PBMCs. The CDR3 nucleotides are TGTGCCACCAGCCGACGGGTGGTAGCGGGAGGCAATGAGCAGTTCTTC. Its translation is CATSRRVVAGGNEQFF.